This TCR beta chain appears in the sequencing data of a study of cytomegalovirus exposure and HLA in healthy donors. Across the study: Around 83% of approximately 400 genotyped donors fell in the Caucasian-associated ancestry cluster.

60 Vbeta and 13 Jbeta primers were used in PCR. The repertoire was sequenced with immunoSEQ multiplex PCR; TCRdb's copy has only in-frame clones and lacks some. The sample yields under 200,000 clones, approximately 86% seen once. General study points: Under in vitro conditions, a few CMV-associated chains were confirmed as specific for CMV antigens.

The V and J ends lost 3 bases and 1 base, in that order; junction bases with no gene match: 2. The V gene's germline CDR1 is SGHDT and CDR2 YYEEEE. CDR3 length: 14 residues. Remarks on this clone: Antigen unknown.

This TCR was recovered from a woman under 30 in good health and CMV-seronegative. Material: PBMCs. The V and J genes are TRBV5-6 and TRBJ1-1; 8 bases are shared with TRBD1. The CDR3 is CASSSRGQNTEAFF. The DNA of the CDR3 is TGTGCCAGCAGCTCCAGGGGGCAGAACACTGAAGCTTTCTTT.